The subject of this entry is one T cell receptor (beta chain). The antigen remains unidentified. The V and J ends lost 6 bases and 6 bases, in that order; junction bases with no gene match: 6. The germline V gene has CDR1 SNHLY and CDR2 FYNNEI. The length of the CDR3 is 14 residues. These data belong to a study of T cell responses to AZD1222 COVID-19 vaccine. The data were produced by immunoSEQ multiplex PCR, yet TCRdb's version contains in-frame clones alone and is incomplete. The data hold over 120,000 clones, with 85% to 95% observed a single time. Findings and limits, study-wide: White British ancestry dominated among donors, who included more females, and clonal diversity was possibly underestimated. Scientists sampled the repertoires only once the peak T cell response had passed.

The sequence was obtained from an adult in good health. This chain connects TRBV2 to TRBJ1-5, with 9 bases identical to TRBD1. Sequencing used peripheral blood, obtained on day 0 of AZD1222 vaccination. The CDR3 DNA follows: TGTGCCAGCAGCCCCGACAGGGGGAGTCAGCCCCAGCATTTT. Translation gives CASSPDRGSQPQHF.